The clone carrying this TCR beta chain was seen ten or more times. Its antigen is not identified. TCRdb reanalysed the reads using MiXCR and keeps one entry per CDR3 protein. This table holds hundreds of thousands of distinct CDR3 sequences, around 35% found once. This record belongs to a study of T cell repertoires in cytomegalovirus infection. Study at large: The authors used CMV epitopes that were HLA-C-restricted (recently identified) and HLA-B-restricted (well studied). It was the public TCR beta signatures that indicated both CMV infection and matching HLA type. Study-wide findings and caveats: HLA-C-restricted CMV clonotypes gave the most frequent clonotype in two of eight donors.

The source material was cultured PBMCs, sampled from culture after CMV antigen stimulation. The receptor was isolated from a human donor in good health (CMV status not recorded). Some clones in this sample may be carry-over from other donors' samples.

The CDR3 spells CASSGDYAGNTIYF. The CDR3 DNA sequence: TGTGCCAGCAGCGGGGATTACGCTGGAAACACCATATATTTT. This sequence joins TRBV7-2 and TRBJ1-3; no definite D call. V was trimmed by 5 bases and J by 2 bases, leaving 10 bases between them. This CDR3 spans 14 amino acids. The V gene's germline CDR1 is SGHTA and CDR2 FQGNSA.